One TCR beta chain is described in this entry. Both iRepertoire HTBI primers and Arm-PCR of CDR3 regions were used to build the TCR beta libraries. TCRdb analysed the multiplex PCR reads with MiXCR anew, one entry per CDR3 protein. The sample has 680,000 or so distinct CDR3 sequences, under 20% seen once. The entry originates in a study of regulatory T cells in long-lasting Graves disease. Described time point: newly diagnosed GD, antithyroid drugs for less than 3 months. Extracted PBMC RNA gave rise to the TCR library. V lost 0 bases to trimming and J lost 2 bases; unmatched junction nucleotides: 3. Germline assignment: CDR1 SGHDT and CDR2 YYEEEE. CDR3 length: 15 residues. The same data also went into a second study, on T cells in Graves' hyperthyroidism and ophthalmopathy.

The specimen was peripheral blood mononuclear cells (PBMCs), collected at new diagnosis, from a patient treated with antithyroid drugs. The chain links TRBV5-6 to TRBJ1-2, with 8 nucleotides matching TRBD1. This clonotype was obtained from a woman aged 30 to 39 with Graves disease. The CDR3 DNA reads as TGTGCCAGCAGCTTGGATCGACAGGGGAACTATGGCTACACCTTC. It specifies CASSLDRQGNYGYTF. Full variable domain (outside the CDR3, taken from reference TRBV5-6 and TRBJ1-2): DAGVTQSPTHLIKTRGQQVTLRCSPKSGHDTVSWYQQALGQGPQFIFQYYEEEERQRGNFPDRFSGHQFPNYSSELNVNALLLGDSALYLCASSLDRQGNYGYTFGSGTRLTVV.